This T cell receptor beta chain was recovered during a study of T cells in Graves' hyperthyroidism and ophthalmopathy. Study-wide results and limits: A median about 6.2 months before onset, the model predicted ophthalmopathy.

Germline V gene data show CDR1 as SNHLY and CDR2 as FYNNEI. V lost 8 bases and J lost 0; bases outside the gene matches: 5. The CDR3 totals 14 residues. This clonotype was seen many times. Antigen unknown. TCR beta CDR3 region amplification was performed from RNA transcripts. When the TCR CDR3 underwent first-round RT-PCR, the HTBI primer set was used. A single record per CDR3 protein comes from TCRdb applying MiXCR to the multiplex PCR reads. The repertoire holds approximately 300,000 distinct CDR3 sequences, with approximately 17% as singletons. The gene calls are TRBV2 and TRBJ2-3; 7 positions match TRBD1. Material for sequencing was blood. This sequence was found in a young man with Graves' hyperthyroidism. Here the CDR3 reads CASGRDRSTDTQYF. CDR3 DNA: TGTGCCAGCGGCCGGGACAGAAGCACAGATACGCAGTATTTT.